These T cell receptor beta chains were read from a single sample in a study of Tregs in tolerant kidney transplant recipients. Some clones are missing from TCRdb's copy, which holds only in-frame ones; the method was immunoSEQ multiplex PCR. This sample has approximately 50,000 clones, with roughly nine tenths found just once. This specimen consisted of CD8+ T cells from blood (PBMCs), obtained 24 months after the transplant. The receptors originated from a human patient who received a combined kidney and bone marrow transplant. T cells may partly derive from the graft donor. Both conserved end residues are part of each CDR3. Fields, in order: V gene, J gene, D gene, clone size, CDR3 protein, CDR3 DNA. The D gene is left open where the match is weak. Only some rows state a clone size, as once, few, many or a class for expanded clones.

>TRBV11-2|TRBJ2-5|NA|NA
CASSLGPSRETQYF
TGTGCCAGCAGCTTAGGTCCTAGCCGAGAGACCCAGTACTTC
>TRBV7-7|TRBJ2-4|NA|NA
CASSPKTGKSNQLLAKNIQYF
TGTGCCAGCAGCCCTAAGACAGGTAAGTCCAATCAATTGCTGGCCAAAAACATTCAGTACTTC
>TRBV5-4|TRBJ1-1|NA|NA
CASSSAHRVVPFF
TGTGCCAGCAGCTCAGCTCACAGGGTGGTCCCTTTCTTT
>TRBV14|TRBJ2-7|TRBD2|NA
CASSQGTRDEQYF
TGTGCCAGCAGCCAGGGGACTAGAGACGAGCAGTACTTC
>TRBV15|TRBJ1-5|TRBD1|NA
CATSRDGAGGPQPQHF
TGTGCCACCAGCAGAGATGGGGCAGGGGGCCCTCAGCCCCAGCATTTT
>TRBV5-6|TRBJ2-3|TRBD2|NA
CASSNGAGVTDTQYF
TGTGCCAGCAGCAACGGCGCGGGAGTTACAGATACGCAGTATTTT
>TRBV30|TRBJ2-7|NA|NA
CALRVSYEQYF
TGTGCCTTGCGGGTCTCCTACGAGCAGTACTTC
>TRBV5-5|TRBJ2-1|TRBD2|NA
CASIIAGVGEQFF
TGTGCCAGCATCATAGCGGGAGTCGGAGAGCAGTTCTTC
>TRBV7-2|TRBJ2-1|NA|once
CASSLIVLKSSYNEQFF
TGTGCCAGCAGCTTAATCGTACTAAAAAGCTCCTACAATGAGCAGTTCTTC
>TRBV27|TRBJ1-2|TRBD1|NA
CASSLAAGQGNGYTF
TGTGCCAGCAGTTTAGCCGCGGGACAGGGTAATGGCTACACCTTC